This passage covers 28 T cell receptor beta chains from one sample sequenced in a study of graft-versus-host responses after intestinal transplantation listed by TCRdb under 2021. The antigens of these receptors remain unknown. Libraries were built with the immunoSEQ multiplex PCR assay. TCRdb took this table from immuneACCESS and kept in-frame rearrangements with V and J called. Such tables lack part of the clones; where checked against another copy, unresolved V genes explain under half of the gap, and the rest is unexplained. This sample gives about 99,000 clones in total; 93% of them show up just once. The ten largest clonotypes hold 0.9% to 1.5% of the sample. Read against the paper, the sample's time point label means: cells obtained before transplantation from donor or recipient. This specimen was unstimulated CD8+ T cells sorted from spleen or lymph node cells, taken before intestinal transplant. These receptors all come from a human donor who received an intestinal transplant.

The chain has TRBV7-9 and TRBJ2-7, with D possibly being TRBD1 or TRBD2 (5 bases each). This CDR3 spans 14 amino acids. Between the trimmed V and J ends, which lost 5 bases and 2 bases, there was a span of 13 bases. Germline V gene sequence: CDR1 SEHNR, CDR2 FQNEAQ (reference sequence). In DNA form, the CDR3 reads TGTGCCAGCAGCAACGCAGGGACCCCCTACGAGCAGTACTTC. Its translation is CASSNAGTPYEQYF.

In DNA, the CDR3 is TGCGCCAGCAGCTTGGCGGGACAGGGCGAAGAGACCCAGTACTTC. As protein: CASSLAGQGEETQYF. The gene calls are TRBV5-1 and TRBJ2-5, with 9 bases fitting TRBD1. Trimming took 0 bases from V and 3 from J; bases not matched to a gene: 3. In germline, CDR1 is SGHRS, CDR2 YFSETQ. The CDR3 runs 15 residues.

J is TRBJ1-1 and V is TRBV6-1, with 9 bases fitting TRBD1. The V and J ends lost 6 bases and 4 bases, in that order; junction bases with no gene match: 6. This CDR3 has 14 amino acids. Germline V CDR1 and CDR2: MNHNS, SASEGT. CDR3 protein: CASRATGGITEAFF. The DNA for the CDR3 is TGTGCCAGCAGAGCGACAGGGGGAATCACTGAAGCTTTCTTT.

The chain combines TRBV28 with TRBJ2-1; D unresolved. Deletions cut 2 bases from V and 9 bases from J, with 11 bases between. In germline, CDR1 is MDHEN, CDR2 SYDVKM. This CDR3 is 13 amino acids long. In DNA form, the CDR3 reads TGTGCCAGCAGTTTAGTTGTCTCTGGTGAGCAGTTCTTC. This gives the protein CASSLVVSGEQFF.

This chain links TRBV7-8 with TRBJ1-1, with a weak D call TRBD1 (5 bases). The CDR3 extends over 15 amino acids. Trimming took off 1 base at V and 8 bases at J, with 17 bases between the two ends. Germline V CDR1 and CDR2: SGHVS, FQNEAQ. In DNA, the CDR3 is TGTGCCAGCAGCTTAGGGGGCAGCCCTCTTCAGGAAGCTTTCTTT. Translating it yields CASSLGGSPLQEAFF.

The rearrangement links TRBV5-1 to TRBJ2-7; 7 bases line up with TRBD1. With V trimmed by 4 bases and J by 3 bases, 10 bases remained unmatched. Germline CDR1 and CDR2: SGHRS and YFSETQ. This CDR3 is built from 15 residues. The DNA for the CDR3 is TGCGCCAGCAGCGAGTCAGGGGGAAGATTCTACGAGCAGTACTTC. Encoded protein: CASSESGGRFYEQYF.

J is TRBJ1-5 and V is TRBV19; D call uncertain. V was clipped by 2 bases and J by 0 bases, with 8 bases between them. From germline, CDR1 is LNHDA and CDR2 SQIVND (reference sequence). The CDR3 is 15 residues long. The CDR3 spells CASSITVYSNQPQHF. The CDR3 coding sequence is TGTGCCAGTAGTATAACAGTGTATAGCAATCAGCCCCAGCATTTT.

CDR3 sequence reads: CASSGTGEQYF. In DNA, the CDR3 is TGTGCCAGCAGCGGGACAGGCGAGCAGTACTTC. The chain carries TRBV9 and TRBJ2-5, with TRBD1 identical over 7 bases. The J call may not be correct, given that the DNA end is closer to TRBJ2-7. The CDR3 totals 11 residues. CDR1 is SGDLS and CDR2 is YYNGEE in the germline V gene.

The chain uses TRBV5-6 and TRBJ1-6, with D hard to call. V was pared by 2 bases and J by 4 bases, with 10 bases between. Germline V gives CDR1 SGHDT, CDR2 YYEEEE. The CDR3 is 15 amino acids. In nucleotides, the CDR3 is TGTGCCAGCAGCTTAGCGGGAACGTATAATTCACCCCTCCACTTT. Encoded protein: CASSLAGTYNSPLHF.

V is TRBV7-8 and J is TRBJ2-2; D may correspond to TRBD1 or TRBD2 (5 bases each). Germline V gene data show CDR1 as SGHVS and CDR2 as FQNEAQ. This CDR3 comprises 16 residues. Trimming cost V 4 bases and J 8 bases, with 20 bases left between them. In nucleotides, the CDR3 is TGTGCCAGCAGCTCCACCCCGCCGGGGCTAGATGGGGAGCTGTTTTTT. Protein product: CASSSTPPGLDGELFF.

This chain joins TRBV7-3 and TRBJ1-1; D unclear. Trimming cost V 2 bases and J 4 bases, with 8 bases left between them. Germline V lookup: CDR1 SGHTA, CDR2 FQGTGA. There are 13 residues in the CDR3. CDR3 sequence (DNA): TGTGCCAGCAGCTTATCTGGTGGCACTGAAGCTTTCTTT. Encoded protein: CASSLSGGTEAFF.

Of note for this clone: At one end, the junction sequence differs from germline, possibly due to a read error. J is TRBJ2-2 and V is TRBV7-6, with 7 positions matching TRBD2. The CDR3 extends over 16 amino acids. CDR1 and CDR2 from the germline V gene are SGHVS and FNYEAQ. CDR3 in amino acids: CASTLEAGGGTGELFF. The CDR3, as DNA: TGTGCCAGCACCTTAGAAGCGGGCGGGGGTACCGGGGAGCTGTTTTTT.

The rearrangement uses TRBV2 and TRBJ1-6; D perhaps matches TRBD1 (5 bases). The CDR3 sequence is 15 residues long. Per germline, CDR1 SNHLY and CDR2 FYNNEI. V was clipped by 6 bases and J by 9 bases, with 18 bases between them. CDR3 bases: TGTGCCAGCAGGCGAACGGGGGACTCTACTTCACCCCTCCACTTT. Translated: CASRRTGDSTSPLHF. Full variable domain (remainder filled in from reference TRBV2 and TRBJ1-6): EPEVTQTPSHQVTQMGQEVILRCVPISNHLYFYWYRQILGQKVEFLVSFYNNEISEKSEIFDDQFSVERPDGSNFTLKIRSTKLEDSAMYFCASRRTGDSTSPLHFGNGTRLTVT.

This sequence joins TRBV6-5 and TRBJ2-7; 7 positions agree with TRBD1. With V trimmed by 5 bases and J by 4 bases, 5 bases remained unmatched. Germline V gene lookup returns CDR1 MNHEY and CDR2 SVGAGI. CDR3 length: 13 amino acids. For the CDR3, the DNA is TGTGCCAGCAGTGCCGGGACAGCGTACGAGCAGTACTTC. This encodes CASSAGTAYEQYF.

The gene calls are TRBV18 and TRBJ2-7; tentatively, D is TRBD1 or TRBD2 (5 bases each). Germline lookup yields CDR1 KGHSH and CDR2 LQKENI. V dropped 0 bases and J dropped 3 bases, with 12 bases sitting between them. This CDR3 is 15 amino acids long. The CDR3 loop is CASSPPLMGVYEQYF. The DNA of the CDR3 is TGTGCCAGCTCACCACCCTTAATGGGGGTCTACGAGCAGTACTTC.

Comments on this clone: Other nucleotide sequences in the sample specify the same CDR3. The J gene is TRBJ1-3, the V gene TRBV6-5, with D unclear. This CDR3 has 15 amino acids. The V and J ends lost 5 bases and 1 base respectively, with 12 bases between them. Germline V CDR1 and CDR2: MNHEY, SVGAGI. This chain's CDR3 is CASSRTGGSGNTIYF. The CDR3 nucleotides are TGTGCCAGCAGTAGGACCGGAGGGTCTGGAAACACCATATATTTT.

The chain has TRBV6-5 and TRBJ2-7, with TRBD2 as a possible D gene (5 bases). V lost 6 bases, J lost 4 bases, and 19 bases lay in between. This CDR3 is built from 15 residues. The germline V gene encodes CDR1 MNHEY and CDR2 SVGAGI. For the CDR3, the DNA is TGTGCCAGCAGCTCCCCCCGGGGAGAGAAATACGAGCAGTACTTC. Amino acids: CASSSPRGEKYEQYF.

This clone was seen more than once but under ten times. V is TRBV7-6 and J is TRBJ1-3, with D possibly TRBD1 on 6 matching bases. The length of the CDR3 is 18 residues. The germline V gene has CDR1 SGHVS and CDR2 FNYEAQ. Deletions cut 0 bases from V and 2 bases from J, with 17 bases between. DNA for the CDR3: TGTGCCAGCAGCTTAGCGGAGGGTGGCAGGGGAGCTGGAAACACCATATATTTT. Translation: CASSLAEGGRGAGNTIYF.

This rearrangement joins TRBV7-9 to TRBJ1-6, with 7 bases fitting TRBD1. This CDR3 comprises 14 residues. Germline V gene lookup returns CDR1 SEHNR and CDR2 FQNEAQ (reference sequence). The junction had 4 bases not matched to a gene; V was cut back by 5 bases and J by 6 bases. The CDR3: CASSSRDSNSPLHF. CDR3 coding DNA: TGTGCCAGCAGCAGCCGGGACAGTAATTCACCCCTCCACTTT.

The rearrangement uses TRBV11-2 and TRBJ2-4; 8 positions agree with TRBD2. This CDR3 region has 17 residues. CDR1 and CDR2 from the germline V gene are SGHAT and FQNNGV. V trimming: 5 bases; J trimming: 1 base; junction bases outside the gene matches: 10. CDR3 loop: CASSLTSGGGAKNIQYF. The DNA for the CDR3 is TGTGCCAGCAGCCTCACTAGCGGTGGTGGTGCCAAAAACATTCAGTACTTC.

The chain is built from TRBV5-6 and TRBJ1-1; D might be TRBD1 (5 bases). The V end lost 2 bases, the J end lost 7 bases, and 9 bases lay between the germline ends. Germline CDR1 is SGHDT and CDR2 is YYEEEE. The CDR3 covers 12 residues. In DNA form, the CDR3 reads TGTGCCAGCAGCTTCGGGGGTAGTGAAGCTTTCTTT. Its translation is CASSFGGSEAFF.

This rearrangement joins TRBV25-1 to TRBJ2-3; 7 bases map to TRBD2. The trim removed 5 bases at V and 2 bases at J, leaving 10 bases unmatched. Germline-derived CDR1 and CDR2 are MGHDK and SYGVNS. The CDR3 is 16 residues long. The CDR3 here is CASSRTSGGDTDTQYF. In DNA, the CDR3 is TGTGCCAGCAGTCGGACGTCGGGGGGAGACACAGATACGCAGTATTTT.

This chain uses TRBV9 with TRBJ2-1, with 12 bases matching TRBD2. Losses at the gene ends were 2 bases for V and 10 bases for J; bases not matched to a gene: 1. The CDR3 spans 13 residues. Germline CDR1 reads SGDLS; CDR2 reads YYNGEE. The CDR3 DNA reads as TGTGCCAGCAGCGTGGGACTAGCGGGCGAGCAGTTCTTC. Protein sequence: CASSVGLAGEQFF.

This chain links TRBV15 with TRBJ2-5; D uncertain. Germline CDR1 and CDR2: LNHNV and YYDKDF (reference sequence). The V end lost 8 bases, the J end lost 7 bases, and 14 bases lay between the germline ends. The CDR3 consists of 12 residues. CDR3 bases: TGTGCCACCTGGGCGAGTGGGGTGACCCAGTACTTC. Its protein product is CATWASGVTQYF.

The chain links TRBV27 to TRBJ1-5; D uncertain. V was shortened by 5 bases and J by 3 bases, with 11 bases between the two germline ends. The CDR3 has 14 residues. Germline V CDR1 and CDR2: MNHEY, SMNVEV (reference sequence). The CDR3 spells CASSPDGYNQPQHF. The DNA of the CDR3 is TGTGCCAGCAGTCCGGACGGCTACAATCAGCCCCAGCATTTT.

Of note for this clone: The same CDR3 can be traced to other DNA sequences in this sample. The chain is built from TRBV2 and TRBJ1-6; TRBD1 might be the D (6 bases). Germline CDR1 and CDR2: SNHLY and FYNNEI. Trimming took 3 bases from V and 0 from J, leaving 9 bases between them. The CDR3 totals 16 residues. The CDR3 reads CASSDGTLSYNSPLHF. CDR3 nucleotides: TGTGCCAGCAGTGACGGGACACTCTCCTATAATTCACCCCTCCACTTT.

The rearrangement links TRBV29-1 to TRBJ2-2, with D tentatively TRBD2 (6 bases). V was trimmed by 2 bases and J by 7 bases, leaving 11 bases between them. Looked up from germline, CDR1 is SQVTM and CDR2 is ANQGSEA. The CDR3 runs to 13 residues. The CDR3 sequence is CSVEMGGGGELFF. In nucleotides, the CDR3 is TGCAGCGTTGAAATGGGGGGTGGCGGGGAGCTGTTTTTT.

The chain recombines TRBV7-6 with TRBJ1-5, with a weak D call TRBD1 (6 bases). V was cut by 1 base and J by 4 bases, with 17 bases left in between. The CDR3 has 17 amino acids. Germline lookup yields CDR1 SGHVS and CDR2 FNYEAQ. CDR3 residues: CASSLGGRTAYNQPQHF. In DNA, the CDR3 is TGTGCCAGCAGCTTAGGAGGAAGGACAGCCTATAATCAGCCCCAGCATTTT.